The clone carrying this T cell receptor beta chain has at least ten counts. Its antigen is as yet unknown. There were TCR beta CDR3 regions amplified from RNA transcripts. Using the HTBI primer set, a first-round RT-PCR was run on the TCR CDR3. TCRdb called the multiplex PCR reads again in MiXCR, with one record for every CDR3 protein. This table holds 350,000 or so distinct CDR3 sequences, approximately 18% found once. The data belong to a study of T cells in Graves' hyperthyroidism and ophthalmopathy. Regarding the study as a whole: Onset of ophthalmopathy came a median approximately 6 months after the model predicted it. Blood held most thyroid clonotypes expanded above 0.001 frequency.

Exclusion criteria comprised uncontrolled infection, other autoimmune disease, pregnancy or lactation. CDR1 and CDR2 from the germline V gene are SEHNR and FQNEAQ (reference sequence). This CDR3 region has 13 residues. Trimming shortened V by 6 bases and J by 2 bases, and 11 bases separated the two germline ends. This clonotype originated in a woman in her twenties or thirties with Graves' hyperthyroidism that later progressed to Graves' ophthalmopathy. Input material: blood. The rearrangement uses TRBV7-9 and TRBJ2-7; D uncertain. DNA for the CDR3: TGTGCCAGCAGTCGAAAGGAGCCCTACGAGCAGTACTTC. Translation: CASSRKEPYEQYF.